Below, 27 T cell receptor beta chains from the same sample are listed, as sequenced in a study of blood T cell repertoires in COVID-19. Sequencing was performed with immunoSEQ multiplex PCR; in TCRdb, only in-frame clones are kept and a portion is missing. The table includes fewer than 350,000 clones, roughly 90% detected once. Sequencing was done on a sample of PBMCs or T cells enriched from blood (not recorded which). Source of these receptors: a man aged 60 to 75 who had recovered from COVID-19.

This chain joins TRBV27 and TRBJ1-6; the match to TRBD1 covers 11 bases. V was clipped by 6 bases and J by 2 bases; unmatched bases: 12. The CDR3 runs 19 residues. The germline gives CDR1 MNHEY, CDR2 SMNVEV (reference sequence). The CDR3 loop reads CASRPTGTGGTTYNSPLHF. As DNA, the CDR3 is TGTGCCAGCAGGCCAACCGGGACAGGGGGGACGACCTATAATTCACCCCTCCACTTT.

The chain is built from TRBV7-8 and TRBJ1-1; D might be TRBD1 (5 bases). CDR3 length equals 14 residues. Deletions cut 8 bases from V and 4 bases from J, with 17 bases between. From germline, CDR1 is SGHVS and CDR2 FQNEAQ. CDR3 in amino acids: CASLPTLQGTEAFF. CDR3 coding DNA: TGTGCCAGCCTACCTACCCTCCAGGGCACTGAAGCTTTCTTT.

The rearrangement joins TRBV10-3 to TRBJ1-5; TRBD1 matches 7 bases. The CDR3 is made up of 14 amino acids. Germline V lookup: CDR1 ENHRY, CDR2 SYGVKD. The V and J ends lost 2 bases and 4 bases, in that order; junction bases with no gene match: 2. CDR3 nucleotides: TGTGCCATCAGTGAGGAGGGGGCAAATCAGCCCCAGCATTTT. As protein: CAISEEGANQPQHF.

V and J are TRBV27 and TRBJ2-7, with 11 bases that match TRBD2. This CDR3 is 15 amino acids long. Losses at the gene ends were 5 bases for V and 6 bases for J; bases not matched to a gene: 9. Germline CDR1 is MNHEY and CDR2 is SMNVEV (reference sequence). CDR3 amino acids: CASSPIAGGPREQYF. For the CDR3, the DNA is TGTGCCAGCAGTCCCATAGCGGGAGGGCCGCGCGAGCAGTACTTC.

The CDR3 DNA sequence: TGTGCCACCAGCAGGGGGACAGCCACAACCTACGAGCAGTACTTC. It translates to CATSRGTATTYEQYF. The chain has TRBV15 and TRBJ2-7, with 7 bases fitting TRBD1. V was pared by 3 bases and J by 2 bases, with 7 bases of the junction left unmatched. From germline, CDR1 is LNHNV and CDR2 YYDKDF (reference sequence). CDR3 length: 15 residues.

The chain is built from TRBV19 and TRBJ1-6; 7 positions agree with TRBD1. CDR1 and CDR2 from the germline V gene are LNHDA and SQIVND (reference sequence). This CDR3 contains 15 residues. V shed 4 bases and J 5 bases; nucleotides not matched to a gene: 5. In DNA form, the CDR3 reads TGTGCCAGTAGTACGGGGGACAGACATAATTCACCCCTCCACTTT. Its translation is CASSTGDRHNSPLHF.

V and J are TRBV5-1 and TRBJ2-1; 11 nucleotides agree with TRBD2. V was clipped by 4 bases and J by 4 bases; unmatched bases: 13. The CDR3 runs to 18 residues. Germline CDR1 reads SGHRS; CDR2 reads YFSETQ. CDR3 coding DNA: TGCGCCAGCAGCACGGGACTAGCGGCACCGGCCTATTACAATGAGCAGTTCTTC. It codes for CASSTGLAAPAYYNEQFF.

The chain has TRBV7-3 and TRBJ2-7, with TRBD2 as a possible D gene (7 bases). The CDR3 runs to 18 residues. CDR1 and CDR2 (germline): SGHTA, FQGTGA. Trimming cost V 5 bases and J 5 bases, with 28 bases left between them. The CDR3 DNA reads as TGTGCCAGCAGCCTCTACCCCTCTTGGGGGGAGGGGGGCCACGAGCAGTACTTC. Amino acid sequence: CASSLYPSWGEGGHEQYF. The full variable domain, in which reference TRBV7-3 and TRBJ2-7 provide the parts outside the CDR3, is GAGVSQTPSNKVTEKGKYVELRCDPISGHTALYWYRQSLGQGPEFLIYFQGTGAADDSGLPNDRFFAVRPEGSVSTLKIQRTERGDSAVYLCASSLYPSWGEGGHEQYFGPGTRLTVT.

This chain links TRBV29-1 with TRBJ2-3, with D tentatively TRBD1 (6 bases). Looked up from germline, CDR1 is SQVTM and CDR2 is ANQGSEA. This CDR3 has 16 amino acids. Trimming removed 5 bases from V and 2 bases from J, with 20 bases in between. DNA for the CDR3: TGCAGCGTTTTGGGGCTTCAGACAGGTTCCACAGATACGCAGTATTTT. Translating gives CSVLGLQTGSTDTQYF.

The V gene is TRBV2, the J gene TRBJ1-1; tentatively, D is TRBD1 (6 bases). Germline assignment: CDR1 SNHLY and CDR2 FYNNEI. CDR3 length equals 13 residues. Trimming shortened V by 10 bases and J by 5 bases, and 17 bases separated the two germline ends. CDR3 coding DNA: TGTGCCACCTGGGGCAGGGGCTCGACTGAAGCTTTCTTT. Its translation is CATWGRGSTEAFF.

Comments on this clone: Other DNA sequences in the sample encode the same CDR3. The CDR3 nucleotides are TGTGCCAGCAGCGTAAGTAGCAGCTACAATGAGCAGTTCTTC. Protein sequence: CASSVSSSYNEQFF. The chain recombines TRBV9 with TRBJ2-1; unclear D gene. The V and J ends lost 1 base and 3 bases respectively, with 8 bases between them. CDR1 and CDR2 (germline): SGDLS, YYNGEE. This CDR3 region has 14 residues.

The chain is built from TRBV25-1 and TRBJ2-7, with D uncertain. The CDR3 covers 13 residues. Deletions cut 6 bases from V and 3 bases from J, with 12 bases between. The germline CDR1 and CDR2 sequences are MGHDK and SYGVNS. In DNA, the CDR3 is TGTGCCAGCAGCCCAATGGGCAGCTACGAGCAGTACTTC. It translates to CASSPMGSYEQYF.

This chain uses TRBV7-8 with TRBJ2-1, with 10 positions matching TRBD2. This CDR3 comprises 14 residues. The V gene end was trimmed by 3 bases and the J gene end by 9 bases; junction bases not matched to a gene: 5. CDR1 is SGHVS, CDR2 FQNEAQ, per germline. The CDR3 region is CASSFGTSASEQFF. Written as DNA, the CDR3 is TGTGCCAGCAGCTTTGGGACTAGCGCTTCTGAGCAGTTCTTC.

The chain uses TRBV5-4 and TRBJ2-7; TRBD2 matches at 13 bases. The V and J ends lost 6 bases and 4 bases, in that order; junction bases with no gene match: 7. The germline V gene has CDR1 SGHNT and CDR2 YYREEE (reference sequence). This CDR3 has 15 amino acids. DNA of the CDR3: TGTGCCAGCAACTCTGGGACTAGCGGGATATACGAGCAGTACTTC. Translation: CASNSGTSGIYEQYF.

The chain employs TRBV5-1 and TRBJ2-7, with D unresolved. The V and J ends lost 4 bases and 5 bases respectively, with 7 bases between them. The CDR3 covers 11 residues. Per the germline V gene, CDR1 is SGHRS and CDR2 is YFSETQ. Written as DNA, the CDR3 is TGCGCCAGCAGCGAAAGAGACGAGCAGTACTTC. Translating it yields CASSERDEQYF.

The CDR3 sequence is CASSDGTGGGYEQYF. CDR3 nucleotides: TGTGCCAGCAGCGACGGGACAGGGGGCGGCTACGAGCAGTACTTC. The chain recombines TRBV9 with TRBJ2-7; 12 bases align to TRBD1. Losses at the gene ends were 3 bases for V and 3 bases for J; bases not matched to a gene: 4. Per germline, CDR1 SGDLS and CDR2 YYNGEE. This CDR3 comprises 15 residues. Drawing the rest from reference TRBV9 and TRBJ2-7, the complete variable domain is DSGVTQTPKHLITATGQRVTLRCSPRSGDLSVYWYQQSLDQGLQFLIQYYNGEERAKGNILERFSAQQFPDLHSELNLSSLELGDSALYFCASSDGTGGGYEQYFGPGTRLTVT.

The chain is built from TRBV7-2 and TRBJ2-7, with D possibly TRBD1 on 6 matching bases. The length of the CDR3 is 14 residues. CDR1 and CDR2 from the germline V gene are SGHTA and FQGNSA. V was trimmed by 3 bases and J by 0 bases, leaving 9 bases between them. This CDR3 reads CASSFRDTSYEQYF. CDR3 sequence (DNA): TGTGCCAGCAGCTTCCGGGACACCTCCTACGAGCAGTACTTC.

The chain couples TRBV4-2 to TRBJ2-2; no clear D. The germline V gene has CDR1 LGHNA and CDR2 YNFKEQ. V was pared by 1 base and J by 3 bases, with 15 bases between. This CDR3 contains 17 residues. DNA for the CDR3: TGTGCCAGCAGCCAAGGACATCGAACCGTTCACACCGGGGAGCTGTTTTTT. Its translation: CASSQGHRTVHTGELFF.

This CDR3 reads CASSQDGRTGGPGNTIYF. CDR3 in DNA: TGCGCCAGCAGCCAAGACGGCAGGACAGGGGGACCTGGAAACACCATATATTTT. The V call is TRBV4-1, the J call TRBJ1-3; 10 nucleotides agree with TRBD1. Looked up from germline, CDR1 is MGHRA and CDR2 is YSYEKL. With V trimmed by 0 bases and J by 2 bases, 7 bases remained unmatched. The CDR3 totals 18 residues.

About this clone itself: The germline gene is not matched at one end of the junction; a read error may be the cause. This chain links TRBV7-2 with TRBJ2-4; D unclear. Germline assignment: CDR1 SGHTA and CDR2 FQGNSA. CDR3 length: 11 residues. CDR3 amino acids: CASSVAYIQYF. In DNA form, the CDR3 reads TGTGCCAGCAGCGTAGCCTACATTCAGTACTTC.

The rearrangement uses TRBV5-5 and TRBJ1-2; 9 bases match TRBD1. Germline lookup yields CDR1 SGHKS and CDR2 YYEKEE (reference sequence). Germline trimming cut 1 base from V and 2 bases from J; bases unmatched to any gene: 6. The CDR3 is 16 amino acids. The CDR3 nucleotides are TGTGCCAGCAGCTTGACTAGTGGGACAGGGAACTATGGCTACACCTTC. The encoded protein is CASSLTSGTGNYGYTF.

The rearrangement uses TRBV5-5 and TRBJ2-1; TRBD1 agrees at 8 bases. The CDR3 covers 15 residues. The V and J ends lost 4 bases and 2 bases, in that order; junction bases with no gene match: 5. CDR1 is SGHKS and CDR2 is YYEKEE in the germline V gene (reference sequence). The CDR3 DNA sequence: TGTGCCAGCAGCCAAGGGACAGGAACCTACAATGAGCAGTTCTTC. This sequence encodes CASSQGTGTYNEQFF.

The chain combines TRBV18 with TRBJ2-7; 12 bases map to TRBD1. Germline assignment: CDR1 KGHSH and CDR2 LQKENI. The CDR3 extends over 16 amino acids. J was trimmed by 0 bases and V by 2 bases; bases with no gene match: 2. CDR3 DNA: TGTGCCAGCTCACCAATGGGACAGGGGGCCTCCTACGAGCAGTACTTC. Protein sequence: CASSPMGQGASYEQYF. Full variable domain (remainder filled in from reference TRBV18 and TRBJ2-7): NAGVMQNPRHLVRRRGQEARLRCSPMKGHSHVYWYRQLPEEGLKFMVYLQKENIIDESGMPKERFSAEFPKEGPSILRIQQVVRGDSAAYFCASSPMGQGASYEQYFGPGTRLTVT.

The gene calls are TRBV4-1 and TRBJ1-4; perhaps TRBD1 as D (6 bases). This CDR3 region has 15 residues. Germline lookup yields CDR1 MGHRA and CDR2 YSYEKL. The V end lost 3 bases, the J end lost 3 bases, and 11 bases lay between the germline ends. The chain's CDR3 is CASSHGGAANEKLFF. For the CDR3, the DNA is TGCGCCAGCAGCCATGGGGGCGCCGCTAATGAAAAACTGTTTTTT.

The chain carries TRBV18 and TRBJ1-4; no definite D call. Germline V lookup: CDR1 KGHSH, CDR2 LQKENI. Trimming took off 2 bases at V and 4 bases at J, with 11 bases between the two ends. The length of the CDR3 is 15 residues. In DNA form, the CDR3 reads TGTGCCAGCTCACCATCCATGGGCCGTAATGAAAAACTGTTTTTT. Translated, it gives CASSPSMGRNEKLFF.

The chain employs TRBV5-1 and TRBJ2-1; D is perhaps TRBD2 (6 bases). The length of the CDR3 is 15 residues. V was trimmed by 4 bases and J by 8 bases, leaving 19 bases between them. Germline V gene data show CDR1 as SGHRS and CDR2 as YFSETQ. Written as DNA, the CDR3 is TGCGCCAGCAGCCTCTACGGGAGAGGGTATGATGAGCAGTTCTTC. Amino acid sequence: CASSLYGRGYDEQFF. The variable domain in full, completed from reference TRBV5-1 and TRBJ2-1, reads KAGVTQTPRYLIKTRGQQVTLSCSPISGHRSVSWYQQTPGQGLQFLFEYFSETQRNKGNFPGRFSGRQFSNSRSEMNVSTLELGDSALYLCASSLYGRGYDEQFFGPGTRLTVL.

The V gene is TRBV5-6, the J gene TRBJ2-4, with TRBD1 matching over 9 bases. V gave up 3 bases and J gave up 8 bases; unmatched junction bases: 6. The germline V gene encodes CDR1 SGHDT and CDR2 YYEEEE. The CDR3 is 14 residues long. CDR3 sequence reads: CASSSLGQGDIQYF. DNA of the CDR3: TGTGCCAGCAGCTCGTTGGGACAGGGAGACATTCAGTACTTC.